This is a list of T cell receptor beta chains from one sample in a study of early T cells in non-severe SARS-CoV-2 infection. TCRdb independently ran MiXCR on the 5' RACE reads; one entry per CDR3 protein. The sample yields more than 45,000 distinct CDR3 sequences, roughly 12% seen once. Sequenced input: whole blood. The receptors were sampled from an adult who was a healthcare worker with PCR-confirmed SARS-CoV-2 infection or an uninfected control (not recorded which). Both conserved end residues are part of each CDR3. Fields, in order: D gene, J gene, clone size, V gene, CDR3 protein, CDR3 DNA. D genes are given only for firm matches. The size field is filled for only some rows; it gives once, few, many or a size class.

. | TRBJ2-2 | few | TRBV12-3/TRBV12-4 | CASSSGLDTGELFF | TGTGCCAGCAGTTCGGGCCTCGACACCGGGGAGCTGTTTTTT
TRBD1 | TRBJ1-1 | . | TRBV28 | CASLRGHTEAFF | TGTGCCAGTCTCAGGGGGCACACTGAAGCTTTCTTT
TRBD2 | TRBJ2-1 | few | TRBV20-1 | CSARPTSISSYNEQFF | TGCAGTGCTAGGCCGACTAGCATTAGCTCCTACAATGAGCAGTTCTTC
TRBD1 | TRBJ2-1 | few | TRBV9 | CASPAWDRITTSSYNEQFF | TGTGCCAGCCCAGCCTGGGACAGGATTACCACGAGCTCCTACAATGAGCAGTTCTTC
. | TRBJ1-4 | . | TRBV27 | CASSPHRESTTNEKLFF | TGTGCCAGCAGTCCCCACAGGGAATCAACAACTAATGAAAAACTGTTTTTT
TRBD2 | TRBJ2-3 | once | TRBV11-2 | CASIQMGAGEDTQYF | TGTGCCAGCATCCAGATGGGAGCGGGAGAAGATACGCAGTATTTT
TRBD2 | TRBJ2-7 | many | TRBV20-1 | CSVYSGRAYEQYF | TGCAGTGTTTATAGCGGGAGGGCCTACGAGCAGTACTTC
. | TRBJ2-7 | many | TRBV21-1 | CASRKLDRAYEQYF | TGTGCCAGCAGAAAACTTGACAGGGCCTACGAGCAGTACTTC
TRBD1 | TRBJ2-1 | . | TRBV5-4 | CASSFTGGSDEQFF | TGTGCCAGCAGCTTTACAGGGGGCTCCGATGAGCAGTTCTTC
TRBD2 | TRBJ2-1 | few | TRBV23-1 | CASSPSLADSYNEQFF | TGCGCCAGCAGTCCCAGCCTAGCGGATTCCTACAATGAGCAGTTCTTC
. | TRBJ2-7 | many | TRBV12-3/TRBV12-4 | CASSPDSFGQYF | TGTGCCAGCAGTCCCGATTCGTTTGGGCAGTACTTC
. | TRBJ1-4 | . | TRBV30 | CAWSPGESEKLFF | TGTGCCTGGAGCCCTGGGGAGAGTGAAAAACTGTTTTTT
TRBD2 | TRBJ2-3 | few | TRBV28 | CASCSGARTDTQYF | TGTGCCAGCTGCAGCGGGGCCCGCACAGATACGCAGTATTTT
TRBD2 | TRBJ2-1 | . | TRBV4-2 | CASTTSGREHNEQFF | TGTGCCAGCACAACTAGCGGGAGAGAGCACAATGAGCAGTTCTTC
TRBD1 | TRBJ1-1 | many | TRBV28 | CASARGDRGRGGTEAFF | TGTGCCAGCGCCCGGGGGGACAGGGGGCGAGGGGGCACTGAAGCTTTCTTT
. | TRBJ2-3 | once | TRBV28 | CASRGTRGADTQYF | TGTGCCAGCCGAGGGACCAGGGGAGCAGATACGCAGTATTTT
. | TRBJ2-1 | . | TRBV5-1 | CASSFGTPYNEQFF | TGCGCCAGCAGCTTCGGGACACCCTACAATGAGCAGTTCTTC
. | TRBJ1-4 | few | TRBV29-1 | CSVDRGGTPEEGLFF | TGCAGCGTGGACCGGGGCGGGACACCCGAGGAAGGACTGTTTTTT
TRBD1 | TRBJ2-5 | . | TRBV7-3 | CASSSPDTGEETQYF | TGTGCCAGCAGCTCCCCGGATACAGGGGAAGAGACCCAGTACTTC
TRBD1 | TRBJ2-7 | . | TRBV29-1 | CSAGQVAYEQYF | TGCAGCGCCGGACAGGTCGCCTACGAGCAGTACTTC
TRBD2 | TRBJ2-5 | few | TRBV20-1 | CMGLAGGEETQYF | TGCATGGGACTAGCCGGGGGCGAAGAGACCCAGTACTTC
TRBD2 | TRBJ2-1 | few | TRBV7-9 | CASSLAGTSGRSEQFF | TGTGCCAGCAGCTTAGCGGGGACTAGCGGGAGGTCTGAGCAGTTCTTC
. | TRBJ2-3 | . | TRBV7-8 | CASSPRTRDTNTDTQYF | TGTGCCAGCAGCCCCCGGACCCGCGACACTAACACAGATACGCAGTATTTT
. | TRBJ2-5 | many | TRBV7-8 | CASSLEGDRTQYF | TGTGCCAGCAGCTTAGAAGGGGACCGGACCCAGTACTTC
TRBD2 | TRBJ2-1 | many | TRBV6-6 | CASSYLGLAGVLYNEQFF | TGTGCCAGCAGTTACTTAGGACTAGCGGGGGTCCTATACAATGAGCAGTTCTTC
TRBD2 | TRBJ2-5 | few | TRBV3-1 | CASSPSSGSLRQTQYF | TGTGCCAGCAGCCCATCTAGCGGGAGCTTGAGGCAGACCCAGTACTTC
. | TRBJ2-1 | few | TRBV2 | CASSDEATYNEQFF | TGTGCCAGCAGTGACGAGGCTACTTACAATGAGCAGTTCTTC
. | TRBJ1-6 | many | TRBV4-2 | CASSQEIVVLGNSPLHF | TGTGCCAGCAGCCAAGAGATCGTCGTGCTCGGTAATTCACCCCTCCACTTT
. | TRBJ2-1 | many | TRBV11-2 | CASSSLAEYNEQFF | TGTGCCAGCAGCTCCCTCGCCGAATACAATGAGCAGTTCTTC
. | TRBJ2-2 | many | TRBV11-2 | CASSLGSRTGELFF | TGTGCCAGCAGCTTGGGGTCTCGCACCGGGGAGCTGTTTTTT
TRBD1 | TRBJ1-5 | . | TRBV19 | CASSSGTGGAVQPQHF | TGTGCCAGTAGCAGCGGGACAGGGGGGGCGGTTCAGCCCCAGCATTTT
TRBD2 | TRBJ2-1 | few | TRBV29-1 | CSVDGTSAYNEQFF | TGCAGCGTTGATGGGACTAGCGCCTACAATGAGCAGTTCTTC
TRBD1 | TRBJ2-7 | many | TRBV5-4 | CASSRDTGGHEQYF | TGTGCCAGCAGCCGGGACACAGGGGGTCACGAGCAGTACTTC
. | TRBJ1-2 | few | TRBV11-2 | CASSLSVINNYGYTF | TGTGCCAGCAGCTTAAGCGTCATCAACAACTATGGCTACACCTTC
. | TRBJ1-5 | many | TRBV20-1 | CSAKDPRSNQPQHF | TGCAGTGCCAAGGACCCGAGGAGCAATCAGCCCCAGCATTTT
. | TRBJ1-2 | few | TRBV10-3 | CAISEAGGAGYTF | TGTGCCATCAGTGAGGCGGGCGGGGCTGGCTACACCTTC
TRBD2 | TRBJ2-3 | many | TRBV27 | CASSVGGRIDTQYF | TGTGCCAGCAGTGTTGGCGGGAGAATAGATACGCAGTATTTT
. | TRBJ1-2 | many | TRBV5-1 | CASSLITAFGYTF | TGCGCCAGCAGCTTGATTACGGCATTTGGCTACACCTTC
. | TRBJ2-3 | many | TRBV28 | CASYRRDTDTQYF | TGTGCCAGCTACCGACGGGACACAGATACGCAGTATTTT
. | TRBJ2-6 | few | TRBV28 | CATGANVLTF | TGTGCCACTGGGGCCAACGTCCTGACTTTC
. | TRBJ2-1 | . | TRBV14 | CASSPVPYEQFF | TGTGCCAGCAGCCCTGTTCCCTATGAGCAGTTCTTC
. | TRBJ2-7 | few | TRBV28 | CASSYSGGRYEQYF | TGTGCCAGCAGTTATTCCGGGGGCAGGTACGAGCAGTACTTC